This T cell receptor beta chain was identified in a study of monozygotic twins with inflammatory bowel disease. Notes on the study in general: Researchers reported no repertoire similarity difference between concordant and discordant twins, possibly from limited power. Evidence failed to back one strong IBD-linked signal or clonotype.

Reprocessing the 5' RACE reads, TCRdb reports a single entry for every CDR3 protein and omits DNA. The sample has around 150,000 distinct CDR3 sequences. This CDR3 contains 14 residues. Per the germline V gene, CDR1 is SGDLS and CDR2 is YYNGEE. Note on this clonotype: As yet, its antigen is unknown.

The receptor's source is a human donor with ulcerative colitis or Crohn's disease, or a healthy co-twin of an affected twin (not recorded which). The sample taken for sequencing was blood. The chain joins TRBV9 to TRBJ2-1; TCRdb picks TRBD1, but there is no DNA to check that call. The CDR3 sequence: CASSVEGQGGEQFF.